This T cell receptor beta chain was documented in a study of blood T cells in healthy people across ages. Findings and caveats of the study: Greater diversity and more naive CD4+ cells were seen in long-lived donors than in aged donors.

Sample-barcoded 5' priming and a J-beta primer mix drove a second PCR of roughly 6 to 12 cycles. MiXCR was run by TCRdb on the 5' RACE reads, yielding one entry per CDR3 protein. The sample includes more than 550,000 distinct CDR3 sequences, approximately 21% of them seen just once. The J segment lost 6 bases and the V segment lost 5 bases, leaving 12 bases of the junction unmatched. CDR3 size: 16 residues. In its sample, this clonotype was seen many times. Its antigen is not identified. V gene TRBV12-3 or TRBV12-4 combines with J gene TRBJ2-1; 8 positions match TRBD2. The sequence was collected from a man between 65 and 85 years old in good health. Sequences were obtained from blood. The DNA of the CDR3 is TGTGCCAGCAGTCCCAGTGCGAGCGGGAGTACCAATGAGCAGTTCTTC. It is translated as CASSPSASGSTNEQFF.